The entry below gives a single T cell receptor (beta chain) sequence along with its context. The antigen it binds to is not known. No base quality values were provided; no much bigger clone lies one nucleotide off. The CDR3 goes from the cysteine to the phenylalanine over 15 residues. The CDR3 DNA has 45 bases and is translated from base 1. Based on the germline V gene, the CDR1 and CDR2 sequences are SGHVS and FNYEAQ. After removal of 3 bases from V and 4 bases from J, the junction retains 8 bases not matched to a gene. The data were taken from a study of human versus mouse CDR3 diversity and MHC coevolution (dated by TCRdb to 2016 to 2017). With respect to the entire study: According to reports, the immunoSEQ assay detects one in 200,000 T cells and minimizes multiplex PCR amplification bias. The human cohort was made up of three healthy volunteer blood donors, who at collection were aged 30 to 40, 40 to 49 and 60 to 70, one donor in each range. Human naive CD4 T cell repertoires served as a reference for TCR selection on multiple MHC II alleles, compared against human-TCR-locus transgenic mice with single MHC II. Valid reads per sample ranged from roughly 5.5 x 10^6 to 1.8 x 10^7 across mouse and human samples.

Beyond this particular receptor, the publication reports: Most of the three human donors showed the lowest clonal inequality scores among all compared groups. Repertoire diversity was not regarded as directly comparable between humans and mice because human T cells were selected on several MHC II alleles. iCHAO1 estimates gave humans the largest TCR beta repertoire, around 1.5 million clonotypes, attributed likely to selection by multiple MHC II molecules. On average, more CDR3 deletions and insertions were observed in humans than in mice, indicating greater exonuclease and TdT activity.

Naive CD4 T cells, defined as CD45RO-negative and CD62L-positive, were isolated from PBMCs by fluorescence-activated cell sorting. Around 50 ml of fresh peripheral blood was drawn per donor, and PBMCs were isolated by Ficoll density centrifugation. Cells were sorted on a FACSAria III instrument, and every sample had a purity above 95%. The QIAGEN blood and tissue kit was used to extract genomic DNA from the sorted cells, and that DNA was then quantified on a NanoDrop 1000. TCR alpha and beta chains were deep sequenced and quantified on the immunoSEQ platform using multiplex PCR of genomic DNA. Per the authors' processing: Annotation of the TCR sequences relied on IMGT gene and region definitions. Out-of-frame rearrangements served as a stand-in for the preselection repertoire and were compared with in-frame clonotypes. The iCHAO1 estimator supplied with the immunoSEQ platform was used to estimate repertoire size. A Gini index, which is based on the Lorenz curve, was applied to in-frame amino acid clonotypes to measure clonal inequality. Shared clonotypes were counted with the intersect function of the R package tcR, and similarity was scored with the Jaccard index. V, J and V-J usage frequencies went into a principal component analysis run with the R prcomp function, with no normalization applied. TCRdb took this table from immuneACCESS and kept in-frame rearrangements with V and J called. Such tables lack part of the clones; where checked against another copy, unresolved V genes explain under half of the gap, and the rest is unexplained. D and trimming come from the DNA, and the V and J calls and clone size come from that table. Here the sample has about 73,000 clones; under 95% occur a single time. The ten largest clones capture around 0.15% of the sample.

Material for sequencing was naive CD4+ T cells from blood. The cell subset or site label, as the study defines it: CD45RO-negative CD62L-positive naive CD4 T cells. Recombination joined TRBV7-6 with TRBJ1-1; 7 central nucleotides agree with TRBD1. The TCR sequence derives from a person aged 25-75 years in good health. The CDR3 in this case is CASSFMAQGGTEAFF. The sequenced DNA: TGTGCCAGCAGCTTCATGGCCCAGGGGGGCACTGAAGCTTTCTTT.